This TCR beta chain was sequenced in a study of blood T cell repertoires in COVID-19. Turning to the study itself: The samples span acute and convalescent COVID-19 from the United States, Italy and Spain. T cells, B-cell-depleted T cells, or PBMCs provided the cDNA or gDNA that served as material.

This CDR3 contains 14 residues. Losses at the gene ends were 4 bases for V and 4 bases for J; bases not matched to a gene: 6. The germline gives CDR1 MNHEY, CDR2 SVGAGI. Participants had their cohort set by participant-reported clinical history. The recovered donors of Cohort 3 showed two negative PCRs, clearance, or symptom resolution. Some clones are missing from TCRdb's copy, which holds only in-frame ones; the method was immunoSEQ multiplex PCR. Of 450,000 to 500,000 clones in the sample, 88% were seen once. The TCR was taken from a woman aged 55-75 years who had recovered from COVID-19. The material sequenced was PBMCs or T cells enriched from blood (not recorded which). This chain uses TRBV6-5 with TRBJ1-2; 7 nucleotides agree with TRBD1. The CDR3 DNA reads as TGTGCCAGCAGTTTACCCGACAGGGCCTATGGCTACACCTTC. Its translation is CASSLPDRAYGYTF.